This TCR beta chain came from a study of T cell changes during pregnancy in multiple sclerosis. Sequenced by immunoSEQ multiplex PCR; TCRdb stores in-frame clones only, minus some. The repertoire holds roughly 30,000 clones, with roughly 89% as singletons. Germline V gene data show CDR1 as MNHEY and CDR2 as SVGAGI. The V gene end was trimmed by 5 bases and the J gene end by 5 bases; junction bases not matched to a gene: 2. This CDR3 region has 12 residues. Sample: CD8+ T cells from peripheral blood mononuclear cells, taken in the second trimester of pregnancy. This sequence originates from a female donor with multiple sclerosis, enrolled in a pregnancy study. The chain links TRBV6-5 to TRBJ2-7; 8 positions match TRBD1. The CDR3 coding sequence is TGTGCCAGCAGTCCGACAGGGGACGAGCAGTACTTC. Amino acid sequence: CASSPTGDEQYF.